What follows are 3 T cell receptor beta chains derived from one specimen sequenced in a study of T cell responses to AZD1222 COVID-19 vaccine. Sequencing used immunoSEQ multiplex PCR; TCRdb keeps in-frame clones, though not all of them. The sample consists of approximately 170,000 clones, around 93% of them appearing once. The starting material was peripheral blood, obtained on day 0 of AZD1222 vaccination. These TCRs come from an adult in good health.

V and J are TRBV9 and TRBJ2-7, with D possibly matching TRBD1 (6 bases). The CDR3 extends over 13 amino acids. Trimming took 5 bases from V and 5 from J, leaving 14 bases between them. Germline CDR1 SGDLS, CDR2 YYNGEE. The CDR3: CASSVTGRNEQYF. CDR3 sequence (DNA): TGTGCCAGCAGTGTAACAGGGAGAAACGAGCAGTACTTC. Complete variable domain (other parts from reference TRBV9 and TRBJ2-7): DSGVTQTPKHLITATGQRVTLRCSPRSGDLSVYWYQQSLDQGLQFLIQYYNGEERAKGNILERFSAQQFPDLHSELNLSSLELGDSALYFCASSVTGRNEQYFGPGTRLTVT.

The chain employs TRBV7-3 and TRBJ2-2; D not certain. V was trimmed by 5 bases and J by 2 bases, leaving 12 bases between them. The germline CDR1 and CDR2 sequences are SGHTA and FQGTGA. CDR3 length: 15 amino acids. The CDR3 is CASSPVWGNTGELFF. In DNA form, the CDR3 reads TGTGCCAGCAGCCCTGTATGGGGTAACACCGGGGAGCTGTTTTTT.

The chain couples TRBV6-2 or TRBV6-3 to TRBJ2-2, with 9 bases matching TRBD1. After removal of 2 bases from V and 0 bases from J, the junction contained 7 bases not matched to a gene. The CDR3 sequence is 18 residues long. Germline V gives CDR1 MNHEY, CDR2 SVGEGT. This CDR3 is CASSYRAGTGPNTGELFF. CDR3 DNA: TGTGCCAGCAGTTACAGGGCCGGGACAGGGCCGAACACCGGGGAGCTGTTTTTT.